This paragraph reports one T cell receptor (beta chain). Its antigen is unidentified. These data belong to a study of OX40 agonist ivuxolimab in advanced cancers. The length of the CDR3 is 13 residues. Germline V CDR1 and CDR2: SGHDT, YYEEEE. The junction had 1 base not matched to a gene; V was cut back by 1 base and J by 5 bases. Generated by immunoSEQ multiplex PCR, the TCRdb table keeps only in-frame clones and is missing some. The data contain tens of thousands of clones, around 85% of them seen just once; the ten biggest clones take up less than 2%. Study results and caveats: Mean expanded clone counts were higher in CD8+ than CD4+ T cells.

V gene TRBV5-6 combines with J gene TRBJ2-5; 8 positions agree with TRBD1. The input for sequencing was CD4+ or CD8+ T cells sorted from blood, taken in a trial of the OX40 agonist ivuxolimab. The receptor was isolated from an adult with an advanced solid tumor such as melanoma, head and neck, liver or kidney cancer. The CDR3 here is CASSLQGAETQYF. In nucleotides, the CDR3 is TGTGCCAGCAGCTTGCAGGGGGCGGAGACCCAGTACTTC.